The clone carrying this T cell receptor (beta chain) was recorded a few times. The sample comes from a study of blood T cell repertoires in COVID-19. Whole-study context: Sites in the United States, Italy and Spain provided acute and convalescent COVID-19 samples. Sources were T cells, B-cell-depleted T cells, or PBMCs; the material itself was cDNA or gDNA.

The V gene lost 6 bases and the J gene lost 0 bases, with 13 bases spanning the gap. The CDR3 has 15 residues. Germline V gene sequence: CDR1 MNHEY, CDR2 SVGAGI. Those enrolled, adults aged about 18 to 95 years, came from about two dozen US areas. All recovered Cohort 3 donors got two negative PCRs, got clearance, or saw symptom resolution. Clones were sequenced by immunoSEQ multiplex PCR, and TCRdb holds only the in-frame ones, with some missing. This sample yields roughly 250,000 clones, of which 90% to 95% are seen a single time; 1.5% to 2% belongs to the top ten. The source material was PBMCs or T cells enriched from blood (not recorded which). The rearrangement links TRBV6-5 to TRBJ2-3; D may be TRBD1 (5 bases). The receptor was derived from a woman aged 18-29 years who had recovered from COVID-19. CDR3 protein: CASSMTATSTDTQYF. DNA of the CDR3: TGTGCCAGCAGCATGACAGCCACTAGCACAGATACGCAGTATTTT.